These 17 T cell receptor beta chains originate from one sample sequenced in a study of vaccination and CD4 T cells after COVID-19 (dated by TCRdb to between 2021 and 2022). The library was prepared using PCR. The run used an Illumina iSeq 100. TCRdb reprocessing: public reads trimmed at Q25 with fastp, clones called with MiXCR, in-frame beta chains kept. When rows share a CDR3 protein, they turn into one entry using the most common DNA and genes. This sample holds just over 20,000 distinct CDR3 sequences; around 60% were observed only once. 1.1% of the sample is in the top ten clones. This material consisted of CD4+ T cells from blood, taken before SARS-CoV-2 vaccination. The receptor source for this set is a human donor who had recovered from COVID-19.

V is TRBV7-2 and J is TRBJ1-6; a weak D match, TRBD1 (5 bases). V was pared by 5 bases and J by 8 bases, with 16 bases between. This CDR3 is 15 amino acids long. Germline V gene sequence: CDR1 SGHTA, CDR2 FQGNSA. The CDR3 protein is CASSLGGGGHSPLHF. CDR3 DNA sequence: TGTGCCAGCAGCCTGGGGGGTGGAGGGCATTCACCCCTCCACTTT.

The V and J genes are TRBV28 and TRBJ2-6, with D possibly TRBD1 on 6 matching bases. The CDR3 length is 16 residues. The V gene lost 8 bases and the J gene lost 0 bases, with 14 bases spanning the gap. The germline V gene has CDR1 MDHEN and CDR2 SYDVKM. CDR3 in DNA: TGTGCCAGCGGGTTGGGGGCGCTCTCTGGGGCCAACGTCCTGACTTTC. Its protein is CASGLGALSGANVLTF.

The chain has TRBV20-1 and TRBJ2-3; D uncertain. CDR1 is DFQATT and CDR2 is SNEGSKA in the germline V gene (reference sequence). V lost 3 bases and J lost 1, with 8 bases in between. The CDR3 totals 13 residues. As DNA, the CDR3 is TGCAGTGCTAGGGGTGTCGGCACAGATACGCAGTATTTT. It specifies CSARGVGTDTQYF.

The V and J genes are TRBV7-2 and TRBJ2-5, with D hard to call. Trimming stripped 1 base from V and 6 bases from J, with 9 bases between. The CDR3 runs 13 residues. Germline CDR1 SGHTA, CDR2 FQGNSA. In nucleotides, the CDR3 is TGTGCCAGCAGCTTAGAGTCGCGGCAGACCCAGTACTTC. It specifies CASSLESRQTQYF.

The chain recombines TRBV2 with TRBJ2-5; perhaps TRBD1 as D (6 bases). This CDR3 spans 13 amino acids. CDR1 is SNHLY and CDR2 is FYNNEI in the germline V gene. V dropped 4 bases and J dropped 4 bases, with 10 bases sitting between them. The CDR3 DNA is TGTGCCAGCAGTGGACAGGACCGAGAGACCCAGTACTTC. It encodes CASSGQDRETQYF.

This clonotype has only a few counts. The chain joins TRBV7-3 to TRBJ1-6, with a tentative D call TRBD1 (6 bases). The V gene lost 3 bases and the J gene lost 9 bases, with 15 bases spanning the gap. Germline V gene lookup returns CDR1 SGHTA and CDR2 FQGTGA. CDR3 length equals 15 residues. The CDR3 DNA is TGTGCCAGCAGCTTGACAGGCGGCATGGGTTCACCCCTCCACTTT. This codes for CASSLTGGMGSPLHF.

The CDR3 DNA reads as TGTGCCATCAGTGAGAGCGACAGAGATACGCAGTATTTT. It encodes CAISESDRDTQYF. The gene calls are TRBV10-3 and TRBJ2-3, with D maybe TRBD1 (5 bases). The V gene lost 2 bases and the J gene lost 5 bases, with 8 bases spanning the gap. Germline loops: CDR1 ENHRY, CDR2 SYGVKD. The length of the CDR3 is 13 residues.

This clonotype has more than one count but fewer than ten. The genes are TRBV7-2 and TRBJ1-5; 8 nucleotides match TRBD1. Germline values: CDR1 SGHTA, CDR2 FQGNSA. V was pared by 0 bases and J by 5 bases, with 6 bases of the junction left unmatched. CDR3 length: 16 residues. Written as DNA, the CDR3 is TGTGCCAGCAGCTTAGCGTCAGGGGGCTCGGATCAGCCCCAGCATTTT. It yields the protein CASSLASGGSDQPQHF.

The chain carries TRBV20-1 and TRBJ1-4, with D uncertain. Germline V gives CDR1 DFQATT, CDR2 SNEGSKA (reference sequence). The CDR3 consists of 16 residues. The ends were cut back, 1 base at V and 2 bases at J, with 14 bases in the middle. The CDR3 spells CSARAGLSGTNEKLFF. CDR3 nucleotides: TGCAGTGCTAGAGCCGGACTCTCGGGCACTAATGAAAAACTGTTTTTT.

The chain combines TRBV6-1 with TRBJ1-1; D is uncertain. Trimming removed 5 bases from V and 2 bases from J, with 12 bases in between. Germline CDR1 is MNHNS and CDR2 is SASEGT. The CDR3 extends over 14 amino acids. CDR3 region: CASSTPGGNTEAFF. The DNA of the CDR3 is TGTGCCAGCAGTACCCCGGGAGGAAACACTGAAGCTTTCTTT.

This clonotype came up a few times. The chain carries TRBV20-1 and TRBJ2-7; 7 bases fit TRBD2. The length of the CDR3 is 12 residues. V lost 0 bases, J lost 6 bases, and 2 bases stayed unmatched. Germline V gene data show CDR1 as DFQATT and CDR2 as SNEGSKA (reference sequence). CDR3 nucleotides: TGCAGTGCTAGAGATCGCGGGAGCGAGCAGTACTTC. Amino acids: CSARDRGSEQYF.

The V gene is TRBV7-8, the J gene TRBJ2-5; D gene unclear. The V end was cut by 5 bases, the J end by 2 bases, with 18 bases between. Looked up from germline, CDR1 is SGHVS and CDR2 is FQNEAQ. CDR3 length: 16 amino acids. The CDR3 loop is CASSAYRPLRQETQYF. The CDR3 DNA reads TGTGCCAGCAGCGCATACCGGCCTCTTCGGCAAGAGACCCAGTACTTC. Based on the CDR3 plus reference TRBV7-8 and TRBJ2-5, the full variable domain is GAGVSQSPRYKVAKRGQDVALRCDPISGHVSLFWYQQALGQGPEFLTYFQNEAQLDKSGLPSDRFFAERPEGSVSTLKIQRTQQEDSAVYLCASSAYRPLRQETQYFGPGTRLLVL.

The chain uses TRBV28 and TRBJ2-2; D gene uncertain. This CDR3 region has 13 residues. V was trimmed by 6 bases and J by 2 bases, leaving 7 bases between them. In germline, CDR1 is MDHEN, CDR2 SYDVKM. CDR3 DNA: TGTGCCAGCAGCGACCCCAACACCGGGGAGCTGTTTTTT. It specifies CASSDPNTGELFF.

This chain uses TRBV19 with TRBJ1-1; D may be TRBD1 (6 bases). In germline, CDR1 is LNHDA, CDR2 SQIVND (reference sequence). The CDR3 extends over 16 amino acids. Deletions cut 3 bases from V and 1 base from J, with 15 bases between. DNA of the CDR3: TGTGCCAGTAGTATGGGAGAGGGGGACTCGAACACTGAAGCTTTCTTT. It codes for CASSMGEGDSNTEAFF. The entire variable domain, with the rest obtained from reference TRBV19 and TRBJ1-1, is as follows: DGGITQSPKYLFRKEGQNVTLSCEQNLNHDAMYWYRQDPGQGLRLIYYSQIVNDFQKGDIAEGYSVSREKKESFPLTVTSAQKNPTAFYLCASSMGEGDSNTEAFFGQGTRLTVV.

The chain couples TRBV4-1 to TRBJ2-5; no reliable D call. CDR3 length: 14 residues. Germline CDR1 and CDR2: MGHRA and YSYEKL. V was pared by 0 bases and J by 10 bases, with 15 bases between. This chain's CDR3 is CASSQDSRTVIQYF. The CDR3 DNA sequence: TGCGCCAGCAGCCAAGACTCTAGGACGGTTATCCAGTACTTC.

This clonotype was seen a handful of times. The CDR3 sequence: CASSSTLLAGQETQYF. The CDR3 DNA reads TGTGCCAGCAGCTCCACCCTCCTAGCGGGGCAAGAGACCCAGTACTTC. The V call is TRBV7-7, the J call TRBJ2-5, with 9 bases fitting TRBD2. Germline V lookup: CDR1 SSHAT, CDR2 FNYEAQ (reference sequence). The junction had 8 bases not matched to a gene; V was cut back by 4 bases and J by 2 bases. The CDR3 contains 16 residues.

The chain links TRBV20-1 to TRBJ2-1; TRBD2 matches at 13 bases. Germline V lookup: CDR1 DFQATT, CDR2 SNEGSKA (reference sequence). The junction had 23 bases not matched to a gene; V was cut back by 5 bases and J by 7 bases. The CDR3 loop spans 20 amino acids. CDR3: CSASRQLLAGGEVWLNEQFF. CDR3 nucleotide sequence: TGCAGTGCTTCCCGCCAGCTACTAGCGGGAGGGGAGGTGTGGTTGAATGAGCAGTTCTTC.